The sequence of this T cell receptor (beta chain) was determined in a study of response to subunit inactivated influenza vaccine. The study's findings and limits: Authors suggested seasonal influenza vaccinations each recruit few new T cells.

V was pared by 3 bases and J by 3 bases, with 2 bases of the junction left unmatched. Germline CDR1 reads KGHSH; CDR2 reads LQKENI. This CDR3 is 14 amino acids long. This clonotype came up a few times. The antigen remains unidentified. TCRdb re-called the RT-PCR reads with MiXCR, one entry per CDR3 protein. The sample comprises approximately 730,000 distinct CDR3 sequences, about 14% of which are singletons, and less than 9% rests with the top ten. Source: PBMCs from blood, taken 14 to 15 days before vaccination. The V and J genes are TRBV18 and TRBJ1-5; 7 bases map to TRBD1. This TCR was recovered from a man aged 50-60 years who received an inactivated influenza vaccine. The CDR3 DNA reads TGTGCCAGCTCACCGGGGACAGTCAATCAGCCCCAGCATTTT. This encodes CASSPGTVNQPQHF.